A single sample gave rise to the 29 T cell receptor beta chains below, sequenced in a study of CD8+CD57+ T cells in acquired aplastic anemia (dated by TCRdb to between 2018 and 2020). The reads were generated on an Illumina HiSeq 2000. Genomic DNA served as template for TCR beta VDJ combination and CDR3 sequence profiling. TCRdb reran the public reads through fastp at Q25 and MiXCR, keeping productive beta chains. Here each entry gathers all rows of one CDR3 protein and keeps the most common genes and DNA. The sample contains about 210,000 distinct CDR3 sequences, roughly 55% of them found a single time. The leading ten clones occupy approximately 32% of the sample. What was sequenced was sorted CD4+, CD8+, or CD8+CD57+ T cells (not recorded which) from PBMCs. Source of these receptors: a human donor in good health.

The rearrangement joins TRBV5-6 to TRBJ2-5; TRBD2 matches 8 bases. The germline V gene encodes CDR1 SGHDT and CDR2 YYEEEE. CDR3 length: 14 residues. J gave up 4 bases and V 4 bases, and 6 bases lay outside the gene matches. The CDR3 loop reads CASSVGGARETQYF. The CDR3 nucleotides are TGTGCCAGCAGCGTCGGGGGGGCGCGAGAGACCCAGTACTTC. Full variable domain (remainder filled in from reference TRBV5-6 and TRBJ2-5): DAGVTQSPTHLIKTRGQQVTLRCSPKSGHDTVSWYQQALGQGPQFIFQYYEEEERQRGNFPDRFSGHQFPNYSSELNVNALLLGDSALYLCASSVGGARETQYFGPGTRLLVL.

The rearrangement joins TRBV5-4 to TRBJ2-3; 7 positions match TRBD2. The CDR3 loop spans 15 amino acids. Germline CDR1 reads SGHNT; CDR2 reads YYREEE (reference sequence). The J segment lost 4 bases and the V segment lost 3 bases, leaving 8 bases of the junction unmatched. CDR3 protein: CASSYWGGISDTQYF. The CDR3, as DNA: TGTGCCAGCAGCTACTGGGGGGGAATCTCAGATACGCAGTATTTT.

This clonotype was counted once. The chain's CDR3 is CASSEGRGLDGYTF. The CDR3 DNA sequence: TGTGCCAGCAGTGAAGGTAGAGGATTGGATGGCTACACCTTC. The chain has TRBV2 and TRBJ1-2; no reliable D call. Germline-derived CDR1 and CDR2 are SNHLY and FYNNEI. V lost 1 base and J lost 6, with 12 bases in between. The CDR3 contains 14 residues.

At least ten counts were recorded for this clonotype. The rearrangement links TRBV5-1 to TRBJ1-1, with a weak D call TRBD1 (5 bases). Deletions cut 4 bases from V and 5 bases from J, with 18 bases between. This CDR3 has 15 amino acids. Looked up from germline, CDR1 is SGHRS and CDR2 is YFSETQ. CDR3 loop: CASSTFGGGDTEAFF. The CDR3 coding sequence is TGCGCCAGCAGCACCTTCGGCGGGGGAGATACTGAAGCTTTCTTT.

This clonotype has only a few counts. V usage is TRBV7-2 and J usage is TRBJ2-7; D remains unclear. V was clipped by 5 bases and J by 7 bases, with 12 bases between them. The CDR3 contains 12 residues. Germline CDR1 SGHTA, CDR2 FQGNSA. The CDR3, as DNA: TGTGCCAGCAGCCAACCCGGCTGGGAGCAGTACTTC. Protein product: CASSQPGWEQYF.

This chain's CDR3 is CSARDFGQGANEQYF. Written as DNA, the CDR3 is TGCAGTGCTAGAGATTTCGGGCAGGGGGCTAACGAGCAGTACTTC. The chain employs TRBV20-1 and TRBJ2-7, with 8 positions matching TRBD1. This CDR3 has 15 amino acids. Germline values: CDR1 DFQATT, CDR2 SNEGSKA (reference sequence). J was trimmed by 5 bases and V by 0 bases; bases with no gene match: 9.

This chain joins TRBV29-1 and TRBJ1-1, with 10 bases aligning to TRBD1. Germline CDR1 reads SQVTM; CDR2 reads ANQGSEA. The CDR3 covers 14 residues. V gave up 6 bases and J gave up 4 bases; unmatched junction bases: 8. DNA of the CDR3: TGCAGCGTCCAGTCGGGACAGGGGTTCACTGAAGCTTTCTTT. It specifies CSVQSGQGFTEAFF.

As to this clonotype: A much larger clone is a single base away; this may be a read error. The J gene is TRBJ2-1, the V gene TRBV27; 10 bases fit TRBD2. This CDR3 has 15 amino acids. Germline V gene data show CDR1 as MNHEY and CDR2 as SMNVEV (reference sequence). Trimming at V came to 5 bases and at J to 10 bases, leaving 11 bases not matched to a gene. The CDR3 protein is CASSPEPTSGYEQFF. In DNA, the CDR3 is TGTGCCAGCAGTCCCGAACCGACTAGCGGGTACGAGCAGTTCTTC.

The DNA for the CDR3 is TGTGCCAGCAGCGTACAAGTAGGGTCCCCTGGAAACACCATATATTTT. Translation gives CASSVQVGSPGNTIYF. This chain links TRBV9 with TRBJ1-3; D is unresolved. From germline, CDR1 is SGDLS and CDR2 YYNGEE. Trimming cost V 1 base and J 2 bases, with 13 bases left between them. This CDR3 region has 16 residues.

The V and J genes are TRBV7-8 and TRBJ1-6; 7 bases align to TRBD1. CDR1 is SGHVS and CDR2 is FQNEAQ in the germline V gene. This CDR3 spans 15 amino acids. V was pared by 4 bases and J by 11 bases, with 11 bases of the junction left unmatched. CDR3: CASSSTGARNPPLHF. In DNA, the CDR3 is TGTGCCAGCAGCTCAACAGGGGCGCGAAACCCACCCCTCCACTTT.

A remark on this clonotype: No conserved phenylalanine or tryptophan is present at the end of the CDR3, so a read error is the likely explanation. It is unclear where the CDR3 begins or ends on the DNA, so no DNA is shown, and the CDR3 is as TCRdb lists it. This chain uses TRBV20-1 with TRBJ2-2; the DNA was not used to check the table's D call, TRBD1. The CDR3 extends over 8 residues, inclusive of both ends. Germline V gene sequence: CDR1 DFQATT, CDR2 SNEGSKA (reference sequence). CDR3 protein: CSAKGQGK.

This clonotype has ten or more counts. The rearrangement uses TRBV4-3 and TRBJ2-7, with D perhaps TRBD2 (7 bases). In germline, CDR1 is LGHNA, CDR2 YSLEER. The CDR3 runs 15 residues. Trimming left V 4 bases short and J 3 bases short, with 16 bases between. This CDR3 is CASSPLAGANYEQYF. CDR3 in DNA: TGCGCCAGCAGCCCTTTGGCGGGGGCGAACTACGAGCAGTACTTC.

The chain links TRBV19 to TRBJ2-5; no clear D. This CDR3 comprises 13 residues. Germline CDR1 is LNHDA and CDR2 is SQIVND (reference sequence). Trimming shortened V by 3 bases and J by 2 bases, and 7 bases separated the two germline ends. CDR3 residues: CASSIPEQETQYF. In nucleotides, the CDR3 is TGTGCCAGTAGTATTCCAGAGCAAGAGACCCAGTACTTC.

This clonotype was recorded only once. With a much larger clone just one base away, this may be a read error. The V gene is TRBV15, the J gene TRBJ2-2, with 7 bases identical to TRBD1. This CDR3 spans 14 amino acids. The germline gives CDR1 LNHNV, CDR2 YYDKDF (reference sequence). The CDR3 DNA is TGTGCCACCTTCACAGGGGCAAACAACGGGGAGCTGTTTTTT. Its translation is CATFTGANNGELFF.

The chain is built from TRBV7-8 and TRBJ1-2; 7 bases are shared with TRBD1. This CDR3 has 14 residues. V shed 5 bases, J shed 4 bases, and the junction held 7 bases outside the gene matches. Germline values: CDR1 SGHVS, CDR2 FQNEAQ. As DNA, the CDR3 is TGTGCCAGCAGCGGGCAGACAGGGACCTATGGCTACACCTTC. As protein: CASSGQTGTYGYTF. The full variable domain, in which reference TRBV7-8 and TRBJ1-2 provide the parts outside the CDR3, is GAGVSQSPRYKVAKRGQDVALRCDPISGHVSLFWYQQALGQGPEFLTYFQNEAQLDKSGLPSDRFFAERPEGSVSTLKIQRTQQEDSAVYLCASSGQTGTYGYTFGSGTRLTVV.

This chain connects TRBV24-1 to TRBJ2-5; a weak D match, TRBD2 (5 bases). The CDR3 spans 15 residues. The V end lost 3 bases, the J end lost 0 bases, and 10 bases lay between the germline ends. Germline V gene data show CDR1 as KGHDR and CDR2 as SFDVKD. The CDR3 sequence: CATSDLTSNQETQYF. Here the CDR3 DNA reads TGTGCCACCAGTGATCTAACTAGTAACCAAGAGACCCAGTACTTC.

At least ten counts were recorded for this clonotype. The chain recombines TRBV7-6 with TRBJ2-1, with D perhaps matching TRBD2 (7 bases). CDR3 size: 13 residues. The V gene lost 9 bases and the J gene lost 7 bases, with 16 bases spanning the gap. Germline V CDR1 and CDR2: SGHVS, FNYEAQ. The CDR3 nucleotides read TGTGCCAGTGAGCGGGGACATGGGAATGAGCAGTTCTTC. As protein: CASERGHGNEQFF. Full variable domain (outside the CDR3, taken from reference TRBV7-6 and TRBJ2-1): GAGVSQSPRYKVTKRGQDVALRCDPISGHVSLYWYRQALGQGPEFLTYFNYEAQQDKSGLPNDRFSAERPEGSISTLTIQRTEQRDSAMYRCASERGHGNEQFFGPGTRLTVL.

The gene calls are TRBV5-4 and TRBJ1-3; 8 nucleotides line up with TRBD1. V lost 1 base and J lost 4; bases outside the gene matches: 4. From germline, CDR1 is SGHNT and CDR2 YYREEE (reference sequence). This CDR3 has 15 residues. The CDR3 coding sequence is TGTGCCAGCAGCTTGCAGGGGGCGGGCGGAAACACCATATATTTT. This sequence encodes CASSLQGAGGNTIYF.

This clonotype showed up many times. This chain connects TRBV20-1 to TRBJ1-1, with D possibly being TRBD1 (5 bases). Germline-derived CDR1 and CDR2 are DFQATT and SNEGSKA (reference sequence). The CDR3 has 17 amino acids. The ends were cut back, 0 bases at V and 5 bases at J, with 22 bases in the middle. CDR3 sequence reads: CSARDRVLKGPSTEAFF. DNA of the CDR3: TGCAGTGCTAGAGATCGAGTACTTAAGGGGCCATCTACTGAAGCTTTCTTT.

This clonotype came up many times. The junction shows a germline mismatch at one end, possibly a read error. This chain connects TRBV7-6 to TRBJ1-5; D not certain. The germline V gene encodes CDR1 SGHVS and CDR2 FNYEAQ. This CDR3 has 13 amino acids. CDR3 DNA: TGCGCCAGCAGCTTGGCCGGGGATCAGCCCCAGCATTTT. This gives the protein CASSLAGDQPQHF.

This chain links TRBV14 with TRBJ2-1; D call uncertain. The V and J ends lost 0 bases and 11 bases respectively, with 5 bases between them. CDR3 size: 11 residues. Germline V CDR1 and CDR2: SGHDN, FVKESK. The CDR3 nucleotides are TGTGCCAGCAGCCAAGATAAGAAGCAGTTCTTC. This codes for CASSQDKKQFF.

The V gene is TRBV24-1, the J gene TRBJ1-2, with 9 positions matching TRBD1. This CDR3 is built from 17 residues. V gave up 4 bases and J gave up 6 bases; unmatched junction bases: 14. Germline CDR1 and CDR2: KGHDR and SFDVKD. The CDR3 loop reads CATSDSLRTGVGDGYTF. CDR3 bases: TGTGCCACCAGTGACTCTCTTAGGACAGGGGTAGGGGATGGCTACACCTTC.

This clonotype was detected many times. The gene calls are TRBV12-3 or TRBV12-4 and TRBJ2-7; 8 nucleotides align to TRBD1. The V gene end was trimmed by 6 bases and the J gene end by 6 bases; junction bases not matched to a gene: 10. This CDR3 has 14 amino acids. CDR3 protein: CASSLGQGAGEQYF. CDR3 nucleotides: TGTGCCAGCAGCCTCGGCCAGGGGGCGGGCGAGCAGTACTTC.

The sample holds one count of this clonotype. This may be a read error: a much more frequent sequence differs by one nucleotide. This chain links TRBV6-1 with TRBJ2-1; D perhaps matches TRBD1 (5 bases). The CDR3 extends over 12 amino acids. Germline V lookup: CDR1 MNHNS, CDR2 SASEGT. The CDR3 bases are TGTGCCAGCACCCCAGGGTACAATGAGCAGTTATTC. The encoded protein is CASTPGYNEQLF.

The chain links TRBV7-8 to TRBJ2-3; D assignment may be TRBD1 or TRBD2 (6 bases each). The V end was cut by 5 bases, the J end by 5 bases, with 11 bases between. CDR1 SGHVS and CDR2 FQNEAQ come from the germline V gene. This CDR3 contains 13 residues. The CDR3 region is CASSPGALDTQYF. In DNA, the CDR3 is TGTGCCAGCAGCCCGGGGGCGTTAGATACGCAGTATTTT.

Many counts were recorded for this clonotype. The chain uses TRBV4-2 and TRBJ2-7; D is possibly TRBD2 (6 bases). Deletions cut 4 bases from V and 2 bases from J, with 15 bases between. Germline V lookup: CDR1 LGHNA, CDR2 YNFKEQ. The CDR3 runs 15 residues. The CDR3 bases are TGTGCCAGCAGCCCCCGGGAGACGTTAACCTACGAGCAGTACTTC. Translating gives CASSPRETLTYEQYF.

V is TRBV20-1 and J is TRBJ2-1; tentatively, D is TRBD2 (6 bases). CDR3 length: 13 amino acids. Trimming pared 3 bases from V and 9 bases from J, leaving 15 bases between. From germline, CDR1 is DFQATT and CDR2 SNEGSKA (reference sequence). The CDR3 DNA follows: TGCAGTGCTAGTGGGGGGAGCGCAGTTGAGCAGTTCTTC. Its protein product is CSASGGSAVEQFF.

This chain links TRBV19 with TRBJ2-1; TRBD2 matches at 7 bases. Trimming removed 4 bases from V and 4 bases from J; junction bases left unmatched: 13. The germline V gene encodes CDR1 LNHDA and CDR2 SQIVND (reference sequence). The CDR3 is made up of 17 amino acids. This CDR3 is CASSKPNYAGAYNEQFF. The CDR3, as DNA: TGTGCCAGTAGTAAACCGAACTATGCGGGAGCGTACAATGAGCAGTTCTTC.

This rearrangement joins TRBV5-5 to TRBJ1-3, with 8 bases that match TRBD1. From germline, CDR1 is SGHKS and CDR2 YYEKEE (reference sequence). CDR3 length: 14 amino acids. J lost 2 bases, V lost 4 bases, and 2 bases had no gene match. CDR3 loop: CASSPQGAGNTIYF. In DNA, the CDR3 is TGTGCCAGCAGCCCACAGGGGGCTGGAAACACCATATATTTT.